This TCR beta chain was sequenced for a study of a mutant IDH1 vaccine in newly diagnosed glioma. Study-wide context: Vaccines were begun 4-6 weeks after radiotherapy alone, or with temozolomide cycles. Before enrollment, patients got radiotherapy alone, temozolomide alone, or mostly the combination. V12 came at week 35, V13 at week 47. Whole-study results and caveats: Vaccination induced immune responses in over 85% of patients.

Time point indicated: week 35, safety follow-up. It was 300 ug of mutant IDH1 20-mer peptide that made up each vaccine dose, given with topical imiquimod. A note on this clone: Its matching antigen is unknown.

Measured with immunoSEQ multiplex PCR; TCRdb has only the in-frame clones, and not every one. Among tens of thousands of clones listed, over 75% were seen once. This CDR3 is 12 amino acids long. In germline, CDR1 is MDHEN, CDR2 SYDVKM. Trimming cost V 3 bases and J 7 bases, with 9 bases left between them. The source is a man aged 35 to 55 with glioma. The gene calls are TRBV28 and TRBJ1-1; D gene ambiguous. The sequences come from PBMCs, collected from a glioma patient whose treatment included an IDH1 peptide vaccine. CDR3 sequence (DNA): TGTGCCAGCAGTTTTTGGGGTGTTGAAGCTTTCTTT. As protein: CASSFWGVEAFF.